These 27 T cell receptor beta chains originate from one sample sequenced in a study of Ad26.COV2.S vaccination and SARS-CoV-2 variants. Treatment here: 19 received Ad26.COV2.S at low or high dose, single or two shots; about 5 received placebo; per-sample allocation not given. The samples were gathered on day 63 after the first injection of vaccine or placebo. Repertoires were generated with immunoSEQ multiplex PCR, while TCRdb's copy carries only in-frame clones and drops some. The table shows approximately 450,000 clones, with 90% occurring only once. This sample comprised peripheral blood, obtained in a trial of Ad26.COV2.S vaccine versus placebo. The receptors shown here come from a person between 18 and 60 years old who received the Ad26.COV2.S COVID-19 vaccine or a placebo.

The table lists this clone with a count of one. The V gene is TRBV29-1, the J gene TRBJ1-1; D remains ambiguous. With 4 bases removed from V and 1 base from J, the gap between germline ends came to 13 bases. The germline V gene has CDR1 SQVTM and CDR2 ANQGSEA. The CDR3 runs 14 residues. In DNA form, the CDR3 reads TGCAGCGTTGCTTCATTCGGGAAGAACACTGAAGCTTTCTTT. It codes for CSVASFGKNTEAFF. Full variable domain (remainder filled in from reference TRBV29-1 and TRBJ1-1): SAVISQKPSRDICQRGTSLTIQCQVDSQVTMMFWYRQQPGQSLTLIATANQGSEATYESGFVIDKFPISRPNLTFSTLTVSNMSPEDSSIYLCSVASFGKNTEAFFGQGTRLTVV.

This sequence joins TRBV11-1 and TRBJ1-1, with D uncertain. CDR3 size: 11 residues. The V and J ends lost 1 base and 7 bases respectively, with 4 bases between them. CDR1 is SGHAT and CDR2 is FQDESV in the germline V gene (reference sequence). CDR3 loop: CASSLDDEAFF. CDR3 nucleotides: TGTGCCAGCAGCTTAGACGATGAAGCTTTCTTT.

The J gene is TRBJ2-7, the V gene TRBV29-1, with 8 bases that match TRBD1. V was clipped by 6 bases and J by 3 bases; unmatched bases: 4. This CDR3 contains 12 residues. The V gene's germline CDR1 is SQVTM and CDR2 ANQGSEA. DNA for the CDR3: TGCAGCGTGAGGACAGGGCTCTACGAGCAGTACTTC. This gives the protein CSVRTGLYEQYF.

The chain is built from TRBV2 and TRBJ1-2; perhaps TRBD1 as D (5 bases). With 6 bases removed from V and 6 bases from J, the gap between germline ends came to 23 bases. This CDR3 contains 16 residues. Germline V CDR1 and CDR2: SNHLY, FYNNEI. The CDR3 loop reads CASSAGTYPVLDGYTF. CDR3 in DNA: TGTGCCAGCAGCGCCGGGACCTACCCCGTACTAGATGGCTACACCTTC.

The genes are TRBV2 and TRBJ1-1; D is unresolved. Germline V CDR1 and CDR2: SNHLY, FYNNEI. Trimming shortened V by 7 bases and J by 2 bases, and 17 bases separated the two germline ends. This CDR3 spans 15 amino acids. This CDR3 reads CASKDKAGPNTEAFF. CDR3 nucleotides: TGTGCCAGCAAAGATAAAGCCGGGCCAAACACTGAAGCTTTCTTT.

Regarding this clone: Other DNA sequences of this sample code for an identical CDR3. The rearrangement joins TRBV28 to TRBJ1-5, with no clear D. CDR1 is MDHEN, CDR2 SYDVKM, per germline. V gave up 7 bases and J gave up 4 bases, with 5 bases separating them. The CDR3 loop spans 11 amino acids. The CDR3, as DNA: TGTGCCAGCACCTCGAATCAGCCCCAGCATTTT. As protein: CASTSNQPQHF.

The chain uses TRBV7-6 and TRBJ1-1; no clear D gene. Germline values: CDR1 SGHVS, CDR2 FNYEAQ. This CDR3 comprises 15 residues. V lost 1 base and J lost 1, with 10 bases in between. The DNA of the CDR3 is TGTGCCAGCAGCTTAGGCGGAGGACGGAACACTGAAGCTTTCTTT. This translates into CASSLGGGRNTEAFF.

The rearrangement joins TRBV28 to TRBJ1-2; maybe TRBD1 (5 bases). Trimming left V 6 bases short and J 7 bases short, with 15 bases between. The CDR3 contains 13 residues. CDR1 is MDHEN and CDR2 is SYDVKM in the germline V gene. The CDR3 nucleotides are TGTGCCAGCAGCCCCTCTTTAAGGGGTGGCTACACCTTC. Translation gives CASSPSLRGGYTF.

The rearrangement links TRBV19 to TRBJ2-2; D might be TRBD2 (7 bases). Trimming removed 4 bases at V and 7 bases at J, with 16 bases between. This CDR3 is 15 amino acids long. CDR1 is LNHDA and CDR2 is SQIVND in the germline V gene (reference sequence). CDR3 loop: CASSRSRGAVGELFF. The DNA of the CDR3 is TGTGCCAGTAGTAGAAGCCGGGGGGCTGTCGGGGAGCTGTTTTTT.

The chain combines TRBV27 with TRBJ1-2, with TRBD1 identical over 7 bases. The ends lost 5 bases at V and 4 bases at J; junction bases unmatched: 7. Germline CDR1 reads MNHEY; CDR2 reads SMNVEV (reference sequence). This CDR3 contains 14 residues. In DNA form, the CDR3 reads TGTGCCAGCAGTGGGGGACAGACTCTCTATGGCTACACCTTC. This codes for CASSGGQTLYGYTF.

The chain combines TRBV4-3 with TRBJ2-2; 9 bases fit TRBD2. The CDR3 length is 16 residues. Germline values: CDR1 LGHNA, CDR2 YSLEER. Trimming at V came to 0 bases and at J to 6 bases, leaving 5 bases not matched to a gene. The CDR3 loop reads CASSQEGGGRAGELFF. For the CDR3, the DNA is TGCGCCAGCAGCCAAGAAGGTGGCGGGAGGGCCGGGGAGCTGTTTTTT.

This clone has a single count. CDR3 sequence: CASSFGWGGYTF. In nucleotides, the CDR3 is TGTGCCAGCAGTTTTGGATGGGGTGGCTACACCTTC. The chain recombines TRBV28 with TRBJ1-2; no clear D gene. Germline CDR1 is MDHEN and CDR2 is SYDVKM. This CDR3 comprises 12 residues. V lost 3 bases, J lost 7 bases, and 9 bases lay in between.

The chain is built from TRBV5-4 and TRBJ2-5; TRBD1 agrees at 9 bases. The CDR3 totals 16 residues. Germline values: CDR1 SGHNT, CDR2 YYREEE (reference sequence). V dropped 4 bases and J dropped 7; count of bases not matched to a gene: 14. The chain's CDR3 is CASSPGGQGGLRTQYF. CDR3 nucleotide sequence: TGTGCCAGCAGCCCCGGGGGACAGGGAGGCTTAAGGACCCAGTACTTC.

This clone was observed a handful of times. The CDR3 nucleotides read TGTGCCAGCAGCGGGGGACAGGGGAAAGCCGGGGAGCTGTTTTTT. It is translated as CASSGGQGKAGELFF. V usage is TRBV13 and J usage is TRBJ2-2, with TRBD1 identical over 10 bases. Germline CDR1 reads PRHDT; CDR2 reads FYEKMQ (reference sequence). V lost 5 bases to trimming and J lost 6 bases; unmatched junction nucleotides: 6. This CDR3 has 15 residues.

The table lists this clone with a count of one. This chain connects TRBV4-3 to TRBJ2-1; D remains ambiguous. CDR1 and CDR2 from the germline V gene are LGHNA and YSLEER. The length of the CDR3 is 15 residues. Trimming took off 0 bases at V and 4 bases at J, with 10 bases between the two ends. CDR3 residues: CASSQDPSAYNEQFF. The CDR3, as DNA: TGCGCCAGCAGCCAAGACCCCAGCGCTTACAATGAGCAGTTCTTC.

V is TRBV2 and J is TRBJ2-7, with 10 bases that match TRBD2. The V gene end was trimmed by 4 bases and the J gene end by 0 bases; junction bases not matched to a gene: 3. This CDR3 is 15 amino acids long. CDR1 and CDR2 from the germline V gene are SNHLY and FYNNEI. In DNA form, the CDR3 reads TGTGCCAGCAGTGTGTCTAGCGGGAGCTCCTACGAGCAGTACTTC. Translating gives CASSVSSGSSYEQYF.

CDR3 loop: CASSLGPRSSGNTIYF. The CDR3 DNA reads TGTGCCAGCAGCTTAGGACCGCGCAGCTCTGGAAACACCATATATTTT. The chain links TRBV11-1 to TRBJ1-3; no clear D. V was trimmed by 1 base and J by 0 bases, leaving 10 bases between them. Germline values: CDR1 SGHAT, CDR2 FQDESV (reference sequence). This CDR3 has 16 amino acids.

The rearrangement joins TRBV6-4 to TRBJ2-2; 10 bases line up with TRBD1. Germline assignment: CDR1 MRHNA and CDR2 SNTAGT. The V and J ends lost 6 bases and 4 bases, in that order; junction bases with no gene match: 8. This CDR3 has 16 residues. CDR3 region: CASRPDRGYGTGELFF. The DNA for the CDR3 is TGTGCCAGCAGACCGGACAGGGGGTATGGCACCGGGGAGCTGTTTTTT.

This sequence joins TRBV28 and TRBJ2-1; D uncertain. Germline-derived CDR1 and CDR2 are MDHEN and SYDVKM. Trimming took 5 bases from V and 10 from J, leaving 12 bases between them. The CDR3 extends over 12 amino acids. The DNA of the CDR3 is TGTGCCAGCAGTCCCCCCACAACAGAGCAGTTCTTC. Translating it yields CASSPPTTEQFF.

V is TRBV2 and J is TRBJ1-1; weak D call: TRBD1 (5 bases). With 1 base removed from V and 0 bases from J, the gap between germline ends came to 6 bases. Per the germline V gene, CDR1 is SNHLY and CDR2 is FYNNEI. The CDR3 contains 14 residues. The CDR3 is CASSEGGMNTEAFF. For the CDR3, the DNA is TGTGCCAGCAGTGAAGGGGGCATGAACACTGAAGCTTTCTTT.

V usage is TRBV5-1 and J usage is TRBJ2-5; 8 bases line up with TRBD2. J was trimmed by 1 base and V by 3 bases; bases with no gene match: 2. Germline V lookup: CDR1 SGHRS, CDR2 YFSETQ. The CDR3 has 14 residues. The CDR3 nucleotides are TGCGCCAGCAGCTGGGGGACTAGCCAAGAGACCCAGTACTTC. It codes for CASSWGTSQETQYF.

The chain employs TRBV30 and TRBJ2-1, with TRBD2 identical over 7 bases. The V segment lost 0 bases and the J segment 3 bases; nucleotides outside the gene matches: 8. CDR1 is GTSNPN, CDR2 SVGIG, per germline (reference sequence). The CDR3 is 16 amino acids. CDR3 protein: CAWSVLLAPIYNEQFF. As DNA, the CDR3 is TGTGCCTGGAGTGTACTACTAGCGCCCATCTACAATGAGCAGTTCTTC.

On this clone: This sample also contains other DNA sequences that code for the same CDR3. CDR3 sequence (DNA): TGTGCCAGCAGTTTAAATAGCAATCAGCCCCAGCATTTT. Translating it yields CASSLNSNQPQHF. The chain employs TRBV12-3 or TRBV12-4 and TRBJ1-5, with no clear D. With 2 bases removed from V and 0 bases from J, the gap between germline ends came to 2 bases. This CDR3 has 13 residues.

For this clone: Compared with germline, one end of the junction differs, possibly owing to a read error. The CDR3 region is CASSPGQGQGTQYF. DNA of the CDR3: TGTGCCAGCTCACCAGGACAGGGGCAAGGGACCCAGTACTTC. This chain joins TRBV18 and TRBJ2-5, with TRBD1 matching 9 bases. The length of the CDR3 is 14 residues. Germline V gene sequence: CDR1 KGHSH, CDR2 LQKENI.

This clone has more than one count but fewer than ten. This chain uses TRBV9 with TRBJ2-3; D may be TRBD1 (5 bases). CDR1 is SGDLS, CDR2 YYNGEE, per germline. V lost 0 bases, J lost 1 base, and 9 bases lay in between. This CDR3 spans 15 amino acids. The CDR3 loop reads CASSVGGFGTDTQYF. In DNA form, the CDR3 reads TGTGCCAGCAGCGTAGGGGGCTTCGGCACAGATACGCAGTATTTT.

J is TRBJ2-5 and V is TRBV5-6; a possible D gene is TRBD2 (5 bases). This CDR3 has 15 residues. V gave up 1 base and J gave up 1 base, with 11 bases separating them. In germline, CDR1 is SGHDT, CDR2 YYEEEE. The CDR3 coding sequence is TGTGCCAGCAGCTTGAACCCGCGGGCCCAAGAGACCCAGTACTTC. Its protein product is CASSLNPRAQETQYF.

The genes are TRBV11-2 and TRBJ1-5; tentative D call: TRBD1 (5 bases). Germline V CDR1 and CDR2: SGHAT, FQNNGV. V shed 5 bases and J shed 0 bases, with 20 bases lying between them. This CDR3 has 18 residues. The CDR3 DNA sequence: TGTGCCAGCAGCCTACCCCCGGGGGGGGACTATAGCAATCAGCCCCAGCATTTT. It is translated as CASSLPPGGDYSNQPQHF.